This T cell receptor beta chain was sequenced for a study of blood T cells in healthy people across ages. Using a J-beta primer mix together with a sample-barcoded 5' primer, a second PCR was run for roughly 6 to 12 cycles. TCRdb redid the calling of the 5' RACE reads with MiXCR, one entry per CDR3 protein. The sample has about 380,000 distinct CDR3 sequences, about 52% seen once. Study findings and constraints: Naive and antigen-experienced cells could not be conclusively compared, given unsorted PBMCs. Estimated diversity that came from one million T cells was considered an underestimate.

With regard to this clonotype: Its antigen is not known.

CDR3 length: 15 residues. Germline V gene data show CDR1 as SGHDN and CDR2 as FVKESK. V lost 2 bases to trimming and J lost 5 bases, with 12 bases between them. The chain has TRBV14 and TRBJ2-2; D remains unclear. The sequenced sample was blood. The source of this sequence is a man aged 55 to 69 in good health. CDR3 nucleotide sequence: TGTGCCAGCAGCCAAAGTTCAATACGTACCGGGGAGCTGTTTTTT. Translation: CASSQSSIRTGELFF.